The clone carrying this TCR beta chain was counted only a few times. Its cognate antigen is unknown. This record belongs to a study of T cell responses to AZD1222 COVID-19 vaccine. Findings and caveats of the study: No day 14 peak samples; only post-peak repertoires were characterized. Baseline serology detected seropositivity in only six or seven AZD1222 recipients. Donors in the cohort were predominantly white British and more often female, and clonal diversity was possibly underestimated.

Second-dose intervals near 4 or 12 weeks were combined. Produced via immunoSEQ multiplex PCR; TCRdb's table is partial and in-frame only. The sample consists of about 110,000 clones, 87% of them appearing once. The V segment lost 2 bases and the J segment 4 bases; nucleotides outside the gene matches: 4. The germline V gene encodes CDR1 SGDLS and CDR2 YYNGEE. This CDR3 has 14 amino acids. This chain joins TRBV9 and TRBJ2-7; 9 nucleotides match TRBD2. This receptor was obtained from an adult who received the AZD1222 COVID-19 vaccine. Sequenced material: peripheral blood, taken 28 days after the second AZD1222 dose. The DNA of the CDR3 is TGTGCCAGCAGCGTCTCGACTAGCGGATACGAGCAGTACTTC. It translates to CASSVSTSGYEQYF.